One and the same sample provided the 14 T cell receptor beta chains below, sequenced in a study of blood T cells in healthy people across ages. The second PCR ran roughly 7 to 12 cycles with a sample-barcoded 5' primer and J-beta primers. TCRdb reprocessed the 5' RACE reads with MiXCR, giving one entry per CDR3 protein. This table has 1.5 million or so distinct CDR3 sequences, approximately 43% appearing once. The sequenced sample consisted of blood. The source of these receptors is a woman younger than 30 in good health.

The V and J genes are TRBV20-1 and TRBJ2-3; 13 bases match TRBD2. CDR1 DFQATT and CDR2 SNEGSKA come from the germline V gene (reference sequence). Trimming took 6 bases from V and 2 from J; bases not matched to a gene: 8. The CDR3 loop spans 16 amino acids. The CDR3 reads CSATPGLAGSTDTQYF. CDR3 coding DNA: TGCAGTGCAACACCGGGACTAGCGGGGTCCACAGATACGCAGTATTTT.

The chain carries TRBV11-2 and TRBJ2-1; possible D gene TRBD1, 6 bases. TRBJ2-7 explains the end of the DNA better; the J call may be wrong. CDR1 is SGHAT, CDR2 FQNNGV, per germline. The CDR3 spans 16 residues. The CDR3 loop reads CASSLAIRGSYNEQYF. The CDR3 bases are TGTGCCAGCAGCTTAGCCATCAGGGGTTCATACAATGAGCAGTACTTC.

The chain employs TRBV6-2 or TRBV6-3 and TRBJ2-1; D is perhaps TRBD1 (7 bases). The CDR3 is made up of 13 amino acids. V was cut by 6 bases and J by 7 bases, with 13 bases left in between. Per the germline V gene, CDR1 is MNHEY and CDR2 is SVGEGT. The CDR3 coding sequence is TGTGCCAGCAGGATACAGGGGAGGAATGAGCAGTTCTTC. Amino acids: CASRIQGRNEQFF.

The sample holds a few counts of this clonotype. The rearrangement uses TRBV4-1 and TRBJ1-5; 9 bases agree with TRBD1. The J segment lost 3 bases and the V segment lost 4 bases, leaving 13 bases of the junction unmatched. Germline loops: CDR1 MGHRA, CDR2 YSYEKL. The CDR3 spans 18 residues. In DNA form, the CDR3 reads TGCGCCAGCAGCCCGACAGGGGGGTATTCTCTGGTCAATCAGCCCCAGCATTTT. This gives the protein CASSPTGGYSLVNQPQHF.

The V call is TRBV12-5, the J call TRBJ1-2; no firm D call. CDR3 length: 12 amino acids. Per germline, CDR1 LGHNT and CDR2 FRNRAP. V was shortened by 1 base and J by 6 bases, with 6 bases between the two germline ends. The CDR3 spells CASGLDLHGYTF. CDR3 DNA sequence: TGTGCTAGTGGTTTGGATCTTCATGGCTACACCTTC.

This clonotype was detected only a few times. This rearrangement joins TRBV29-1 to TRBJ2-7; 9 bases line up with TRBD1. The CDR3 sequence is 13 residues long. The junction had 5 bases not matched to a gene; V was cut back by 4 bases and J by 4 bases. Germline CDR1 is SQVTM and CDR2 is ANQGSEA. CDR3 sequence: CSVAGTGTYEQYF. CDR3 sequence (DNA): TGCAGCGTTGCCGGGACAGGGACTTACGAGCAGTACTTC.

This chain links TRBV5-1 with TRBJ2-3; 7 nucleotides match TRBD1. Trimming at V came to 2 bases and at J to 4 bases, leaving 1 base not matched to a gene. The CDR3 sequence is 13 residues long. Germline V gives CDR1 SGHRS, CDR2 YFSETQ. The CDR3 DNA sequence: TGCGCCAGCAGCTTCGGACAGGCAGATACGCAGTATTTT. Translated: CASSFGQADTQYF.

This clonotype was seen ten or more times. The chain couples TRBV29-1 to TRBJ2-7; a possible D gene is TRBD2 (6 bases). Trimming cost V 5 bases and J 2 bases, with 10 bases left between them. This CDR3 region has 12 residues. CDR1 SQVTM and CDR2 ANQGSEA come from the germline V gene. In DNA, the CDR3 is TGCAGCGTTCGGGAGTCCGCCTACGAGCAGTACTTC. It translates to CSVRESAYEQYF.

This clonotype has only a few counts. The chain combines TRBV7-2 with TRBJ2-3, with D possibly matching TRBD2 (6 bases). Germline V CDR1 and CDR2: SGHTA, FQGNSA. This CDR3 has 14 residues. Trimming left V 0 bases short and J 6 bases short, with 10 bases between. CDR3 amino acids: CASSLAGSGDTQYF. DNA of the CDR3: TGTGCCAGCAGCTTAGCGGGGAGCGGGGATACGCAGTATTTT.

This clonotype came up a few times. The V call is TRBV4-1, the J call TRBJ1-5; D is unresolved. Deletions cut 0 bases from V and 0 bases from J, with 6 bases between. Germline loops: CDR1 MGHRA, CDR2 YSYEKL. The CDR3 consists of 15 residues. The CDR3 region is CASSQDPNSNQPQHF. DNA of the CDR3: TGCGCCAGCAGCCAAGACCCGAATAGCAATCAGCCCCAGCATTTT.

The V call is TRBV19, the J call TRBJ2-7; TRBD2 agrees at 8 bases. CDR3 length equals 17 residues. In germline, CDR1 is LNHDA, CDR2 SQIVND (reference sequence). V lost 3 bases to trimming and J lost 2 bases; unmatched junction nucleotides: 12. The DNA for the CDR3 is TGTGCCAGTAGTATCATCGGGGGGGCGAAAGGGGCCTACGAGCAGTACTTC. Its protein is CASSIIGGAKGAYEQYF.

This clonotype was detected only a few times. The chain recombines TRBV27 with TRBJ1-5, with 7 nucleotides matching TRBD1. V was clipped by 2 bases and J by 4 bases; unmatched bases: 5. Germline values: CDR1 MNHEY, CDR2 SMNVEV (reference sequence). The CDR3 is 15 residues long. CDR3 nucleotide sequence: TGTGCCAGCAGTTTAATGGCAGGGGGTAATCAGCCCCAGCATTTT. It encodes CASSLMAGGNQPQHF.

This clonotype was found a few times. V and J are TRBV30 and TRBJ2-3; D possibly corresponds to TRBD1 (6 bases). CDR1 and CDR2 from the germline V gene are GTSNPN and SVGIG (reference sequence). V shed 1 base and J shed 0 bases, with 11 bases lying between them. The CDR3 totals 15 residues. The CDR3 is CAWSALGQSTDTQYF. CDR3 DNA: TGTGCCTGGAGTGCCCTTGGACAGAGCACAGATACGCAGTATTTT.

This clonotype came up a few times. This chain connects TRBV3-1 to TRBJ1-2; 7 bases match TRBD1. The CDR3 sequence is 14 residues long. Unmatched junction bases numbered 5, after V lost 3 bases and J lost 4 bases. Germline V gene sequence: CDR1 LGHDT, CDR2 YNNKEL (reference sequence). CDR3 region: CASSQDRFLYGYTF. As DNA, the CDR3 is TGTGCCAGCAGCCAGGACAGGTTTCTCTATGGCTACACCTTC.